This TCR beta chain was sequenced during a study of shared clonotypes between healthy human individuals. Study-level findings and limits: Deeper or shallower sequencing was expected to change how clonotypes are shared among donors.

The trim removed 5 bases at V and 7 bases at J, leaving 7 bases unmatched. This CDR3 contains 15 residues. Germline CDR1 and CDR2: MNHEY and SVGAGI. Comments on this clone: Its specificity is not known.

The data were produced by immunoSEQ multiplex PCR, yet TCRdb's version contains in-frame clones alone and is incomplete. The repertoire includes around 1,100,000 clones, 60% to 80% of them detected once, and about 0.89% sits in the top ten. Material: memory CD4+ T cells from PBMCs. Sample subset: CD45RA-negative fraction. This rearrangement joins TRBV6-5 to TRBJ2-1; the match to TRBD2 covers 11 bases. This TCR came from a man younger than 35 in good health. Some clones in this sample may be carry-over from other donors' samples. The CDR3 DNA sequence: TGTGCCAGCAGTAACATAGCGGGAGGGGGTAATGAGCAGTTCTTC. The encoded protein is CASSNIAGGGNEQFF.